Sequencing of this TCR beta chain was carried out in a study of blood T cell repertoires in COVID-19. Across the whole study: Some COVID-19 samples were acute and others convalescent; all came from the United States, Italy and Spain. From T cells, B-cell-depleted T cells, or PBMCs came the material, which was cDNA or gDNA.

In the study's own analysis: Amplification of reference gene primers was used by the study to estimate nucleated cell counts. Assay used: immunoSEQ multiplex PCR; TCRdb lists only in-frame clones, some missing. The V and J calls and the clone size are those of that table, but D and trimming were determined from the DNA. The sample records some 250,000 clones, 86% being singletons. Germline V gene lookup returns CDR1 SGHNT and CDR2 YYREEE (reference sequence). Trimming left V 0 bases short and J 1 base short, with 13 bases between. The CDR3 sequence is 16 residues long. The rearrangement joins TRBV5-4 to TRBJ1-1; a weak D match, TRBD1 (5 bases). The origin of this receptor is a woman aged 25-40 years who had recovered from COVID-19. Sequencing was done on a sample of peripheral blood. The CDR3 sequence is CASSLAWRQGNTEAFF. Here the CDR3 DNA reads TGTGCCAGCAGCTTGGCTTGGCGTCAGGGGAACACTGAAGCTTTCTTT.